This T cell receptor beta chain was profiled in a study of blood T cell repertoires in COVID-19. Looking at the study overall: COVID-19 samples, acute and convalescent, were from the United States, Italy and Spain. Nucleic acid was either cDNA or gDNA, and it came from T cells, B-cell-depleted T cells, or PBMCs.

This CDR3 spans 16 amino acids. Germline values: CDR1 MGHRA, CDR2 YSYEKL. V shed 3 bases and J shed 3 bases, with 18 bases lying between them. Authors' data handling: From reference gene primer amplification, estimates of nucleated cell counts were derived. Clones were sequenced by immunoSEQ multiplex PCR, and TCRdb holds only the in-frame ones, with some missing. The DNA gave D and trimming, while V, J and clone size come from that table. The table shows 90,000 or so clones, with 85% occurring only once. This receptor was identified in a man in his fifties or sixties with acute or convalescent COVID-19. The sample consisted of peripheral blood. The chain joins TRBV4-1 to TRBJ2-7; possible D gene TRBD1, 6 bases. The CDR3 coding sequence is TGCGCCAGCAGCCACCCCACCCCGACAGGCAACTACGAGCAGTACTTC. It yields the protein CASSHPTPTGNYEQYF.